The clone carrying this T cell receptor beta chain was found once. Its antigen is currently unknown. The CDR3 has 15 amino acids. Germline CDR1 MNHEY, CDR2 SVGAGI. Losses at the gene ends were 5 bases for V and 2 bases for J; bases not matched to a gene: 9. The sample originates from a study of cytomegalovirus exposure and HLA in healthy donors. The study, taken as a whole, reports: Segments of the TCR beta V type were, in most cases, productive about 90% or about 30% of the time in an earlier analysis. More clonal expansion characterized HLA-associated TCR beta chains than equally common others in a later analysis.

Amplification used 60 Vbeta primers and 13 Jbeta primers. Profiled with immunoSEQ multiplex PCR; TCRdb holds only in-frame clones, not every one. The sample shows around 170,000 clones, about 65% of them seen only once. The chain links TRBV6-5 to TRBJ2-7; 7 bases fit TRBD1. The sample consisted of PBMCs. This TCR was recovered from a girl aged 5-17 years in good health and CMV-seronegative. The CDR3 reads CASSRGRDSPYEQYF. The CDR3 coding sequence is TGTGCCAGCAGTAGGGGCCGGGACAGCCCCTACGAGCAGTACTTC.